Below are 17 T cell receptor beta chains sequenced from a single sample in a study of T cell responses to AZD1222 COVID-19 vaccine. The table came from immunoSEQ multiplex PCR; TCRdb's copy has only in-frame clones and leaves some out. The data hold under 95,000 clones, with under 90% observed a single time. Sequenced here: peripheral blood, sampled 28 days after the second AZD1222 dose. The receptors were sampled from an adult who received the AZD1222 COVID-19 vaccine.

The chain is built from TRBV12-5 and TRBJ1-1; D may be TRBD1 (5 bases). This CDR3 spans 15 amino acids. V lost 6 bases and J 6 bases, leaving 20 bases between the germline ends. Germline V lookup: CDR1 LGHNT, CDR2 FRNRAP. The CDR3 region has the DNA TGTGCTAGTGGGACAATGGGGGGTACCAAGGCTGAAGCTTTCTTT. Encoded protein: CASGTMGGTKAEAFF.

The chain employs TRBV30 and TRBJ1-1; unclear D gene. The CDR3 runs 13 residues. Germline lookup yields CDR1 GTSNPN and CDR2 SVGIG (reference sequence). Deletions cut 0 bases from V and 5 bases from J, with 10 bases between. This CDR3 is CAWSVLGGTEAFF. CDR3 DNA sequence: TGTGCCTGGAGTGTACTGGGTGGGACTGAAGCTTTCTTT. Filled out from reference TRBV30 and TRBJ1-1, the complete variable domain reads SQTIHQWPATLVQPVGSPLSLECTVEGTSNPNLYWYRQAAGRGLQLLFYSVGIGQISSEVPQNLSASRPQDRQFILSSKKLLLSDSGFYLCAWSVLGGTEAFFGQGTRLTVV.

The CDR3 sequence: CASSLVGTGGADTQYF. The CDR3 DNA sequence: TGTGCCAGCAGCTTAGTAGGGACAGGGGGGGCAGATACGCAGTATTTT. V is TRBV7-9 and J is TRBJ2-3, with 11 bases that match TRBD1. Losses at the gene ends were 1 base for V and 4 bases for J; bases not matched to a gene: 4. CDR1 is SEHNR, CDR2 FQNEAQ, per germline (reference sequence). The length of the CDR3 is 16 residues. Drawing the rest from reference TRBV7-9 and TRBJ2-3, the complete variable domain is DTGVSQNPRHKITKRGQNVTFRCDPISEHNRLYWYRQTLGQGPEFLTYFQNEAQLEKSRLLSDRFSAERPKGSFSTLEIQRTEQGDSAMYLCASSLVGTGGADTQYFGPGTRLTVL.

This chain links TRBV3-1 (or the pseudogene TRBV3-2) with TRBJ1-6; 9 nucleotides match TRBD1. With V trimmed by 2 bases and J by 9 bases, 5 bases remained unmatched. The germline CDR1 and CDR2 sequences are LGHDT and YNNKEL (reference sequence). The CDR3 is 15 residues long. The CDR3 bases are TGTGCCAGCAGCCAATTAACAGGGGGCAGTTCACCCCTCCACTTT. It is translated as CASSQLTGGSSPLHF.

V usage is TRBV7-9 and J usage is TRBJ2-1; TRBD1 agrees at 10 bases. This CDR3 spans 16 amino acids. Germline CDR1 and CDR2: SEHNR and FQNEAQ (reference sequence). J lost 8 bases, V lost 5 bases, and 12 bases had no gene match. This CDR3 is CASSPFPGQGLDEQFF. CDR3 bases: TGTGCCAGCAGCCCATTCCCGGGACAGGGGTTGGATGAGCAGTTCTTC.

J is TRBJ2-7 and V is TRBV5-6; D not certain. The germline gives CDR1 SGHDT, CDR2 YYEEEE. Trimming cost V 4 bases and J 6 bases, with 20 bases left between them. The CDR3 length is 15 residues. The CDR3 DNA is TGTGCCAGCAGCCCAAACCCCAAAAAGGCATCCGAGCAGTACTTC. Translation gives CASSPNPKKASEQYF.

The chain is built from TRBV4-1 and TRBJ2-3; 13 bases line up with TRBD2. The germline V gene encodes CDR1 MGHRA and CDR2 YSYEKL. After removal of 1 base from V and 0 bases from J, the junction contained 10 bases not matched to a gene. The CDR3 has 20 amino acids. The CDR3 reads CASSQGWGLAGTRSTDTQYF. The CDR3 DNA is TGCGCCAGCAGCCAAGGTTGGGGACTAGCGGGGACGAGAAGCACAGATACGCAGTATTTT.

The CDR3 nucleotides are TGTGCCACTTCCCGGGACCACTCCTACGAGCAGTACTTC. This encodes CATSRDHSYEQYF. V and J are TRBV18 and TRBJ2-7, with D possibly being TRBD1 or TRBD2 (5 bases each). The germline V gene encodes CDR1 KGHSH and CDR2 LQKENI. The CDR3 length is 13 residues. Trimming cost V 10 bases and J 0 bases, with 13 bases left between them.

This clone was seen only once. This chain connects TRBV3-1 (or the pseudogene TRBV3-2) to TRBJ2-2; tentative D call: TRBD2 (6 bases). This CDR3 region has 14 residues. Germline assignment: CDR1 LGHDT and CDR2 YNNKEL (reference sequence). Trimming cost V 1 base and J 6 bases, with 9 bases left between them. This chain's CDR3 is CASSQGTIAGELFF. CDR3 bases: TGTGCCAGCAGCCAAGGGACTATTGCCGGGGAGCTGTTTTTT.

The chain has TRBV24-1 and TRBJ1-1, with a possible D match to TRBD1 (5 bases). V was trimmed by 4 bases and J by 7 bases, leaving 18 bases between them. CDR1 KGHDR and CDR2 SFDVKD come from the germline V gene. CDR3 length: 15 residues. CDR3 protein: CATSDPRAGNNEAFF. DNA for the CDR3: TGTGCCACCAGTGACCCTAGGGCAGGGAATAATGAAGCTTTCTTT.

The V call is TRBV12-3 or TRBV12-4, the J call TRBJ2-7, with D unresolved. Between the trimmed V and J ends, which lost 5 bases and 3 bases, there was a span of 5 bases. This CDR3 has 11 amino acids. The CDR3 loop is CASSKYYEQYF. CDR3 in DNA: TGTGCCAGCAGTAAATACTACGAGCAGTACTTC.

The genes are TRBV4-1 and TRBJ2-5; a possible D gene is TRBD2 (6 bases). Germline V gives CDR1 MGHRA, CDR2 YSYEKL. V lost 6 bases, J lost 5 bases, and 22 bases lay in between. The length of the CDR3 is 16 residues. Here the CDR3 reads CASRLADGGRSETQYF. In DNA form, the CDR3 reads TGCGCCAGCAGACTCGCGGACGGGGGTCGTTCGGAGACCCAGTACTTC.

This clone was seen more than once but under ten times. This chain connects TRBV9 to TRBJ1-5; D is perhaps TRBD1 (5 bases). The CDR3 totals 15 residues. Between the trimmed V and J ends, which lost 0 bases and 5 bases, there was a span of 12 bases. Germline V gives CDR1 SGDLS, CDR2 YYNGEE. The CDR3 reads CASSVDGARDQPQHF. CDR3 DNA sequence: TGTGCCAGCAGCGTAGACGGGGCGAGGGATCAGCCCCAGCATTTT.

This sequence joins TRBV9 and TRBJ1-2; D unclear. Germline V gives CDR1 SGDLS, CDR2 YYNGEE. V dropped 3 bases and J dropped 6 bases, with 6 bases sitting between them. This CDR3 comprises 11 residues. The CDR3 sequence: CASSALHGYTF. CDR3 in DNA: TGTGCCAGCAGCGCGCTCCATGGCTACACCTTC.

V is TRBV6-5 and J is TRBJ2-5; D perhaps matches TRBD2 (5 bases). V lost 6 bases, J lost 0 bases, and 11 bases lay in between. The length of the CDR3 is 14 residues. The V gene's germline CDR1 is MNHEY and CDR2 SVGAGI. The CDR3 reads CASSVRGNQETQYF. The CDR3 nucleotides are TGTGCCAGCAGCGTTCGGGGTAACCAAGAGACCCAGTACTTC.

The chain recombines TRBV7-2 with TRBJ2-1; a possible D gene is TRBD2 (6 bases). The germline V and J ends were trimmed by 4 bases and 13 bases, with 11 bases remaining between them. CDR3 length equals 11 residues. From germline, CDR1 is SGHTA and CDR2 FQGNSA. The CDR3 DNA sequence: TGTGCCAGCAGCTCTACGACTAGACAGTTCTTC. Protein: CASSSTTRQFF. Full variable domain (missing parts from reference TRBV7-2 and TRBJ2-1): GAGVSQSPSNKVTEKGKDVELRCDPISGHTALYWYRQSLGQGLEFLIYFQGNSAPDKSGLPSDRFSAERTGGSVSTLTIQRTQQEDSAVYLCASSSTTRQFFGPGTRLTVL.

The chain combines TRBV10-3 with TRBJ2-7, with 9 nucleotides matching TRBD1. Germline lookup yields CDR1 ENHRY and CDR2 SYGVKD. The CDR3 totals 15 residues. With V trimmed by 6 bases and J by 3 bases, 9 bases remained unmatched. This CDR3 reads CAIRGGQGGIYEQYF. The CDR3 coding sequence is TGTGCCATCAGGGGGGGACAGGGAGGCATCTACGAGCAGTACTTC.